Following are 5 T cell receptor beta chains from one sample sequenced in a study of T cells in Graves' hyperthyroidism and ophthalmopathy (dated by TCRdb to between 2019 and 2020). The library was generated by multiplex PCR. TCRdb shows the sequencer as Illumina HiSeq 2000. TCR beta CDR3 regions were amplified from RNA transcripts. The first round of RT-PCR for the TCR CDR3 was performed with the HTBI primer set and the Qiagen OneStep RT-PCR kit. The public reads were reprocessed in TCRdb via fastp at Q25 and MiXCR, keeping in-frame beta chains. Records with the same CDR3 protein are collapsed into one entry carrying the most frequent genes and DNA. The sample profile shows 200,000 to 300,000 distinct CDR3 sequences; about 16% of them were found once. Jointly, the top ten make up around 28% of the sample. The sample taken for sequencing was blood. The receptors stem from a woman under 30 with Graves' ophthalmopathy.

This clonotype has ten or more counts. The rearrangement uses TRBV12-3 or TRBV12-4 and TRBJ2-3; a possible D gene is TRBD2 (6 bases). CDR3 length: 15 amino acids. V was shortened by 5 bases and J by 0 bases, with 12 bases between the two germline ends. CDR3 sequence reads: CASSRDSTSTDTQYF. CDR3 nucleotide sequence: TGTGCCAGCAGTCGGGACTCAACTAGCACAGATACGCAGTATTTT.

This clonotype was observed many times. The chain is built from TRBV4-1 and TRBJ2-5; tentative D call: TRBD2 (6 bases). Trimming left V 1 base short and J 5 bases short, with 11 bases between. Germline V gene lookup returns CDR1 MGHRA and CDR2 YSYEKL. The CDR3 is 14 amino acids. The CDR3 sequence: CASSQGPRDETQYF. The CDR3, as DNA: TGCGCCAGCAGCCAAGGGCCGCGGGACGAGACCCAGTACTTC.

This clonotype was picked up many times. CDR3: CATSEGTGNQPQHF. As DNA, the CDR3 is TGTGCCACCAGTGAGGGGACAGGGAATCAGCCCCAGCATTTT. The chain couples TRBV24-1 to TRBJ1-5, with 9 bases matching TRBD1. This CDR3 has 14 amino acids. Germline V CDR1 and CDR2: KGHDR, SFDVKD. V dropped 4 bases and J dropped 4; count of bases not matched to a gene: 1.

This clonotype was counted at least ten times. The chain links TRBV28 to TRBJ1-1; D is uncertain. V lost 6 bases to trimming and J lost 8 bases, with 16 bases between them. Germline CDR1 is MDHEN and CDR2 is SYDVKM. The CDR3 totals 13 residues. CDR3 nucleotide sequence: TGTGCCAGCAGCCCGGTACAGAGACCGGAAGCTTTCTTT. The encoded protein is CASSPVQRPEAFF. Full variable domain (rest looked up from reference TRBV28 and TRBJ1-1): DVKVTQSSRYLVKRTGEKVFLECVQDMDHENMFWYRQDPGLGLRLIYFSYDVKMKEKGDIPEGYSVSREKKERFSLILESASTNQTSMYLCASSPVQRPEAFFGQGTRLTVV.

Remarks on this clonotype: Just one base apart from a much larger clone, this may be a read error. The rearrangement links TRBV5-6 to TRBJ1-5; D might be TRBD1 (5 bases). Per the germline V gene, CDR1 is SGHDT and CDR2 is YYEEEE. CDR3 length: 15 residues. Trimming removed 7 bases from V and 6 bases from J, with 20 bases in between. In nucleotides, the CDR3 is TGTGCCAGCGGCGGAAGGGGCTCCGGATCTCAGCCCCAGCATTTT. The encoded protein is CASGGRGSGSQPQHF.